This T cell receptor (beta chain) was observed in a study of shared clonotypes between healthy human individuals. On the study more broadly: Three CD4 naive, three CD4 memory, two CD8 naive and one CD8 memory plate were used per donor.

Study-level results: For sorted subsets, rarefaction showed incomplete sequencing despite large depth. Clonotype sharing across several donors was observed for around 5% of naive CD4 clonotypes. Only a few donors were included, so the genetic and exposure-history diversity represented was limited.

TCRdb keeps only in-frame clones here, not all; method: immunoSEQ multiplex PCR. The table lists more than 2 million clones, around 96% of them singletons. Naive CD8 cells were CD45RO-negative, positively selected for CCR7, excluding terminally differentiated effector memory CD45RA+ cells. This clone was counted a single time. Its antigen is unknown. The source is a man younger than 30 in good health. The sample comprised naive CD8+ T cells sorted from blood.

The CDR3: CASSHLQGAPEAFF. The CDR3, as DNA: TGTGCCAGTAGTCATCTACAGGGGGCCCCTGAAGCTTTCTTT. The rearrangement joins TRBV19 to TRBJ1-1, with 9 bases matching TRBD1. V lost 5 bases to trimming and J lost 6 bases; unmatched junction nucleotides: 7. Germline V gives CDR1 LNHDA, CDR2 SQIVND (reference sequence). The CDR3 is 14 residues long.